This T cell receptor beta chain was identified during a study of tumor and adjacent non-tumor tissue in lung cancer. Overall study: Around 4.4 million productive TCRbeta reads were obtained per sample on average.

The CDR3 loop spans 16 amino acids. Germline assignment: CDR1 SGHNT and CDR2 YENEEA. V lost 3 bases to trimming and J lost 3 bases, with 17 bases between them. RNA was extracted from bulk tissue without any cell sorting. Distant lung tissue was collected more than 3 cm away from the tumor edge. Three rounds of nested PCR, following a modified ARM-PCR protocol, produced the TCRbeta library. TCRdb itself ran the multiplex PCR reads through MiXCR, one entry per CDR3 protein. The table records some 99,000 distinct CDR3 sequences, about 65% of them present only once. This sequence originates from a man in his 60s with non-small cell lung cancer. The chain recombines TRBV11-3 with TRBJ2-5, with D possibly TRBD1 on 5 matching bases. The specimen sequenced was distant non-tumor lung tissue. DNA for the CDR3: TGTGCCAGCAGCTTGGAGAGCGAGACAGCCGAAGAGACCCAGTACTTC. Its protein product is CASSLESETAEETQYF. Full variable domain (rest looked up from reference TRBV11-3 and TRBJ2-5): EAGVVQSPRYKIIEKKQPVAFWCNPISGHNTLYWYLQNLGQGPELLIRYENEEAVDDSQLPKDRFSAERLKGVDSTLKIQPAELGDSAVYLCASSLESETAEETQYFGPGTRLLVL.